A single sample is the source of the 7 T cell receptor beta chains below, sequenced in a study of Ad26.COV2.S vaccination and SARS-CoV-2 variants. Here immunoSEQ multiplex PCR was the method, and the copy in TCRdb shows in-frame clones only, minus some. The sample shows 350,000 to 450,000 clones, 85% of them seen only once. The treatment: some 20 received Ad26.COV2.S at low or high dose, single or two shots; 5 received placebo; per-sample allocation not given. Sampling was performed 63 days after the first vaccine or placebo injection. The material sequenced was peripheral blood, taken in a trial of Ad26.COV2.S vaccine versus placebo. Source of these receptors: a person between 18 and 65 years old who received the Ad26.COV2.S COVID-19 vaccine or a placebo.

The genes are TRBV18 and TRBJ1-1, with D maybe TRBD1 (5 bases). CDR1 is KGHSH and CDR2 is LQKENI in the germline V gene. The V end was cut by 4 bases, the J end by 7 bases, with 22 bases between. The length of the CDR3 is 16 residues. The CDR3 DNA reads TGTGCCAGCTCACTCTGGACGGGGGAAGCATCCCTTGAAGCTTTCTTT. Protein sequence: CASSLWTGEASLEAFF.

The chain links TRBV2 to TRBJ1-2, with TRBD1 identical over 11 bases. Trimming at V came to 0 bases and at J to 7 bases, leaving 4 bases not matched to a gene. Germline V gene data show CDR1 as SNHLY and CDR2 as FYNNEI. The CDR3 is 15 amino acids. CDR3 protein: CASSEARDRGSGYTF. DNA for the CDR3: TGTGCCAGCAGTGAAGCCCGGGACAGGGGGAGTGGCTACACCTTC.

The rearrangement uses TRBV6-2 or TRBV6-3 and TRBJ2-2; D is uncertain. Per germline, CDR1 MNHEY and CDR2 SVGEGT. V was clipped by 4 bases and J by 2 bases, with 11 bases between them. The CDR3 loop spans 15 amino acids. CDR3 in amino acids: CASSFERANTGELFF. The CDR3 coding sequence is TGTGCCAGCAGTTTTGAAAGGGCTAACACCGGGGAGCTGTTTTTT.

This chain joins TRBV10-3 and TRBJ2-2, with TRBD2 matching over 11 bases. There are 16 residues in the CDR3. With V trimmed by 6 bases and J by 3 bases, 6 bases remained unmatched. The germline CDR1 and CDR2 sequences are ENHRY and SYGVKD. DNA of the CDR3: TGTGCCATCAGGATAGGGACTAGCGGAGACACCGGGGAGCTGTTTTTT. It is translated as CAIRIGTSGDTGELFF.

The chain recombines TRBV18 with TRBJ1-2, with D possibly TRBD1 on 5 matching bases. Trimming took off 2 bases at V and 8 bases at J, with 18 bases between the two ends. This CDR3 is 15 amino acids long. Germline CDR1 reads KGHSH; CDR2 reads LQKENI. The CDR3 DNA reads TGTGCCAGCTCACCAGATCGGGGAGTGACAGCCGGCTACACCTTC. It encodes CASSPDRGVTAGYTF. Complete variable domain (other parts from reference TRBV18 and TRBJ1-2): NAGVMQNPRHLVRRRGQEARLRCSPMKGHSHVYWYRQLPEEGLKFMVYLQKENIIDESGMPKERFSAEFPKEGPSILRIQQVVRGDSAAYFCASSPDRGVTAGYTFGSGTRLTVV.

The rearrangement uses TRBV10-3 and TRBJ1-6, with 9 bases that match TRBD1. The CDR3 is made up of 16 amino acids. V lost 2 bases, J lost 14 bases, and 13 bases stayed unmatched. Looked up from germline, CDR1 is ENHRY and CDR2 is SYGVKD. The CDR3 nucleotides are TGTGCCATCAGTGAGCCGACGCAAACCGGGACAGGGTCCCTCCACTTT. Its protein is CAISEPTQTGTGSLHF.

This clone was detected only a few times. J is TRBJ1-5 and V is TRBV24-1; 7 bases map to TRBD1. V shed 4 bases, J shed 1 base, and the junction held 9 bases outside the gene matches. In germline, CDR1 is KGHDR, CDR2 SFDVKD. This CDR3 spans 17 amino acids. The CDR3 here is CATSDPRQGASNQPQHF. The CDR3 nucleotides are TGTGCCACCAGTGACCCCCGACAGGGAGCGAGCAATCAGCCCCAGCATTTT.